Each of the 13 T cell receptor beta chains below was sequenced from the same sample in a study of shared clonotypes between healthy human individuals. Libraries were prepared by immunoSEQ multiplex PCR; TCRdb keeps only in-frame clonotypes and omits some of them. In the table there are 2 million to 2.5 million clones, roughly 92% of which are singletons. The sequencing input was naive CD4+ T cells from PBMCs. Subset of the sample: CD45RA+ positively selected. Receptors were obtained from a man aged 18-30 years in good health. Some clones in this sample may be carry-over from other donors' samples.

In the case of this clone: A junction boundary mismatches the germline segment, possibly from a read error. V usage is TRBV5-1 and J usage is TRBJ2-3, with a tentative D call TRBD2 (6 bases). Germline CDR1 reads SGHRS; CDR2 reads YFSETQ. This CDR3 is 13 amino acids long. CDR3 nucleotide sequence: TGCGCCAGCAGGGGAACTAGCAAAGATACGCAGTATTTT. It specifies CASRGTSKDTQYF.

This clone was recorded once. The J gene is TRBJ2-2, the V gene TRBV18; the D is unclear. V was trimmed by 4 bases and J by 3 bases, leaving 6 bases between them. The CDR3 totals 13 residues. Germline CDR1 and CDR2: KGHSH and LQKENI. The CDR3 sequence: CASSQVDTGELFF. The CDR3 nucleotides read TGTGCCAGCTCACAAGTAGACACCGGGGAGCTGTTTTTT. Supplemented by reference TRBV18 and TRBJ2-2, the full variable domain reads NAGVMQNPRHLVRRRGQEARLRCSPMKGHSHVYWYRQLPEEGLKFMVYLQKENIIDESGMPKERFSAEFPKEGPSILRIQQVVRGDSAAYFCASSQVDTGELFFGEGSRLTVL.

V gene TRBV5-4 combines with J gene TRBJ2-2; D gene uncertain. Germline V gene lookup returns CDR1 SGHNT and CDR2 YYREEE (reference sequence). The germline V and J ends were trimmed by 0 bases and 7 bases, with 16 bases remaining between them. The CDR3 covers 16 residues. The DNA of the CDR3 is TGTGCCAGCAGCTTGGGGCGACCCGGTGGGGTCGGGGAGCTGTTTTTT. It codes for CASSLGRPGGVGELFF.

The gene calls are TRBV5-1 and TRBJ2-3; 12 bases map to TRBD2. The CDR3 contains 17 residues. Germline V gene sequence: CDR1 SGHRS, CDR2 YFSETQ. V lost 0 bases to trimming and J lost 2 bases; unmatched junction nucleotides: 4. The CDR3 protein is CASSLVLAGGLTDTQYF. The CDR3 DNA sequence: TGCGCCAGCAGCTTGGTACTAGCGGGAGGTCTCACAGATACGCAGTATTTT.

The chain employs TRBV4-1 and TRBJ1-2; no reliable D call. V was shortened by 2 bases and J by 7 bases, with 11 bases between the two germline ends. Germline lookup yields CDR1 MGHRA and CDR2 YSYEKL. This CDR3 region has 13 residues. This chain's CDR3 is CASSQQATSGYTF. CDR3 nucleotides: TGCGCCAGCAGCCAACAAGCTACAAGTGGCTACACCTTC.

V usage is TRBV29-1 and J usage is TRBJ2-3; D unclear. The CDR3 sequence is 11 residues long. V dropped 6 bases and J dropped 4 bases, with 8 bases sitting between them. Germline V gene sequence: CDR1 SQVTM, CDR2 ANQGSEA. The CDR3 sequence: CSVSWADTQYF. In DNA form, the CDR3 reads TGCAGCGTGTCGTGGGCAGATACGCAGTATTTT.

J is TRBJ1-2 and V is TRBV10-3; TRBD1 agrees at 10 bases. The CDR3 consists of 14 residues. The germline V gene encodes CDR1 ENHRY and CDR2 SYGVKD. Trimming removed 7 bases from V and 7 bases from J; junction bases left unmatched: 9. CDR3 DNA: TGTGCCATCAACCCGACAGGGGGCTCTGTTGGCTACACCTTC. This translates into CAINPTGGSVGYTF.

The CDR3 region is CASSWGAQGENTEAFF. The CDR3 DNA reads as TGTGCCAGCAGCTGGGGCGCACAGGGGGAGAACACTGAAGCTTTCTTT. This chain uses TRBV5-5 with TRBJ1-1; 8 nucleotides align to TRBD1. J gave up 1 base and V 3 bases, and 8 bases lay outside the gene matches. CDR3 size: 16 residues. CDR1 SGHKS and CDR2 YYEKEE come from the germline V gene (reference sequence).

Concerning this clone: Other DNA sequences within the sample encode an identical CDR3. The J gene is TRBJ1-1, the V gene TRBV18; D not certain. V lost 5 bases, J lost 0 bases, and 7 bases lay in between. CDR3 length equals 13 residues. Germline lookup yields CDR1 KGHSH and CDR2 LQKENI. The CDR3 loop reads CASSSTVNTEAFF. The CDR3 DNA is TGTGCCAGCTCATCAACGGTGAACACTGAAGCTTTCTTT.

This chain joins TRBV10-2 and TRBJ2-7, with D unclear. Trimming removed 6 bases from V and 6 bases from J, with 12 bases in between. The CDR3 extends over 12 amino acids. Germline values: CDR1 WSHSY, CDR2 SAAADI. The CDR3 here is CASRDPSREQYF. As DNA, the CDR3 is TGCGCCAGCAGGGACCCCTCTCGCGAGCAGTACTTC.

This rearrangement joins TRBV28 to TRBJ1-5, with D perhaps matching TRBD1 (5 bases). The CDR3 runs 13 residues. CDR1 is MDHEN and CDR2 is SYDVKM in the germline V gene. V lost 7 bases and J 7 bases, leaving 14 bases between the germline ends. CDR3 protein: CASIDFGGQPQHF. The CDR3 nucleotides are TGTGCCAGCATCGATTTCGGGGGACAGCCCCAGCATTTT.

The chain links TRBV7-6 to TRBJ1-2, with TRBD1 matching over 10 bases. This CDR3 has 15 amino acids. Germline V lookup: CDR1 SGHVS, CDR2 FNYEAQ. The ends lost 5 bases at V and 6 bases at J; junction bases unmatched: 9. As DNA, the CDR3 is TGTGCCAGCAGCCTACAGACAGGGGGCTTGAATGGCTACACCTTC. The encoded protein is CASSLQTGGLNGYTF.

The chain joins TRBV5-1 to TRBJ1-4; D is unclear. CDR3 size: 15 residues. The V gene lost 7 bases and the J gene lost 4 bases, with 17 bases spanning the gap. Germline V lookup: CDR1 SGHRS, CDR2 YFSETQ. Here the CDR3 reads CASSGTANFNEKLFF. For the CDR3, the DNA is TGCGCCAGCTCGGGAACAGCCAACTTTAATGAAAAACTGTTTTTT.